Sequencing of this TCR beta chain was carried out in a study of blood T cell repertoires in COVID-19. Study-wide context: From T cells, B-cell-depleted T cells, or PBMCs came the material, which was cDNA or gDNA.

The protocol was immunoSEQ multiplex PCR, while the TCRdb copy is restricted to in-frame clones and leaves out a portion. The sample carries tens of thousands of clones, about 80% recorded once. V shed 5 bases and J shed 0 bases, with 14 bases lying between them. The CDR3 is 15 residues long. The germline V gene has CDR1 SQVTM and CDR2 ANQGSEA. The J gene is TRBJ1-5, the V gene TRBV29-1; D remains unclear. The specimen sequenced was peripheral blood. This receptor was taken from a human donor in a cohort sampled during active COVID-19. The chain's CDR3 is CSVRYLAGSNQPQHF. In nucleotides, the CDR3 is TGCAGCGTTCGATATCTCGCCGGTAGCAATCAGCCCCAGCATTTT.